Below, 20 T cell receptor beta chains from the same sample are listed, as sequenced in a study of long-term antiretroviral therapy in people with HIV. The assay, immunoSEQ v3.0, was run at survey level. The assay was immunoSEQ multiplex PCR, and TCRdb's table has in-frame clones only and misses some. The table records under 20,000 clones, approximately 84% of them present only once. The input for sequencing was unsorted PBMCs, taken about 1.2 years before starting antiretroviral therapy. The receptors were sampled from a man aged 30 to 45 with HIV.

This sequence joins TRBV20-1 and TRBJ2-1; TRBD2 matches at 7 bases. CDR1 is DFQATT and CDR2 is SNEGSKA in the germline V gene (reference sequence). V lost 6 bases, J lost 13 bases, and 9 bases stayed unmatched. The CDR3 spans 11 residues. CDR3 protein: CSARTEAGQFF. In DNA, the CDR3 is TGCAGTGCCCGAACCGAAGCGGGACAGTTCTTC.

Here the CDR3 DNA reads TGCAGCCCCCCTAACAAGTTCCGCTCTGGAAACACCATATATTTT. Encoded protein: CSPPNKFRSGNTIYF. V gene TRBV29-1 combines with J gene TRBJ1-3; D unresolved. V was trimmed by 8 bases and J by 0 bases, leaving 17 bases between them. Germline CDR1 SQVTM, CDR2 ANQGSEA. The CDR3 covers 15 residues. Full variable domain (remainder filled in from reference TRBV29-1 and TRBJ1-3): SAVISQKPSRDICQRGTSLTIQCQVDSQVTMMFWYRQQPGQSLTLIATANQGSEATYESGFVIDKFPISRPNLTFSTLTVSNMSPEDSSIYLCSPPNKFRSGNTIYFGEGSWLTVV.

This chain links TRBV5-1 with TRBJ2-3; a weak D match, TRBD1 (5 bases). The CDR3 has 14 residues. Trimming removed 2 bases from V and 2 bases from J, with 9 bases in between. Germline lookup yields CDR1 SGHRS and CDR2 YFSETQ. CDR3 coding DNA: TGCGCCAGCAGCTTTGGACACAACACAGATACGCAGTATTTT. Encoded protein: CASSFGHNTDTQYF.

This clone has a single count. This chain uses TRBV7-8 with TRBJ2-3; possibly TRBD1 for D (6 bases). The CDR3 consists of 13 residues. Germline CDR1 SGHVS, CDR2 FQNEAQ. V lost 6 bases to trimming and J lost 5 bases, with 12 bases between them. CDR3 residues: CASRYTGLDTQYF. CDR3 in DNA: TGTGCCAGCAGATACACAGGGCTAGATACGCAGTATTTT.

This clone showed up just a few times. The genes are TRBV7-9 and TRBJ1-2; D is unclear. The CDR3 is made up of 11 amino acids. CDR1 and CDR2 (germline): SEHNR, FQNEAQ (reference sequence). Trimming shortened V by 6 bases and J by 6 bases, and 8 bases separated the two germline ends. The CDR3 nucleotides are TGTGCCAGCAGTGAGACGGATGGCTACACCTTC. Its translation is CASSETDGYTF.

The chain links TRBV6-5 to TRBJ2-7, with D maybe TRBD2 (5 bases). Per germline, CDR1 MNHEY and CDR2 SVGAGI. CDR3 size: 14 residues. V was pared by 5 bases and J by 5 bases, with 16 bases between. DNA of the CDR3: TGTGCCAGCAGTCCATTTGGACTCGTCGACGAGCAGTACTTC. Translating gives CASSPFGLVDEQYF.

The chain joins TRBV11-1 to TRBJ2-7; either TRBD1 or TRBD2 may supply D (5 bases each). This CDR3 has 15 residues. V lost 5 bases to trimming and J lost 3 bases, with 17 bases between them. CDR1 and CDR2 from the germline V gene are SGHAT and FQDESV (reference sequence). CDR3 sequence (DNA): TGTGCCAGCAGCGGCCCGGGACCGCATCTCTACGAGCAGTACTTC. Protein sequence: CASSGPGPHLYEQYF.

Concerning this clone: The junction differs from germline at one of its ends, possibly a read error. The chain joins TRBV20-1 to TRBJ2-1; weak D call: TRBD2 (5 bases). The CDR3 is 10 residues long. Germline V gives CDR1 DFQATT, CDR2 SNEGSKA (reference sequence). DNA of the CDR3: TGCAGTGCTAGAACCGGGGTCGTGATCTTC. Amino acids: CSARTGVVIF.

The rearrangement joins TRBV5-6 to TRBJ2-1; 13 nucleotides match TRBD2. The CDR3 contains 15 residues. Germline V CDR1 and CDR2: SGHDT, YYEEEE. J lost 6 bases, V lost 5 bases, and 5 bases had no gene match. Written as DNA, the CDR3 is TGTGCCAGCAGTTATGGACTAGCGGGAGCCAATGAGCAGTTCTTC. Protein sequence: CASSYGLAGANEQFF.

This chain links TRBV28 with TRBJ1-2; the D is unclear. Germline V gene lookup returns CDR1 MDHEN and CDR2 SYDVKM. This CDR3 spans 12 amino acids. V was shortened by 7 bases and J by 4 bases, with 10 bases between the two germline ends. CDR3 loop: CASNSDGYGYTF. Written as DNA, the CDR3 is TGTGCCAGCAACTCGGACGGCTATGGCTACACCTTC.

The chain joins TRBV6-4 to TRBJ2-2; 9 nucleotides match TRBD2. Germline trimming cut 6 bases from V and 3 bases from J; bases unmatched to any gene: 5. The germline CDR1 and CDR2 sequences are MRHNA and SNTAGT. This CDR3 is 15 amino acids long. The CDR3 bases are TGTGCCAGCAGCCCGACTAGCGGCGACACCGGGGAGCTGTTTTTT. Its protein is CASSPTSGDTGELFF.

The rearrangement joins TRBV11-2 to TRBJ2-2; no firm D call. There are 16 residues in the CDR3. From germline, CDR1 is SGHAT and CDR2 FQNNGV. V was cut by 9 bases and J by 3 bases, with 20 bases left in between. CDR3: CASRPRPKEDTGELFF. Written as DNA, the CDR3 is TGTGCCAGTCGCCCCCGGCCCAAGGAAGACACCGGGGAGCTGTTTTTT.

This clone was counted once. The gene calls are TRBV6-1 and TRBJ2-7, with D possibly matching TRBD1 (5 bases). Germline CDR1 is MNHNS and CDR2 is SASEGT. This CDR3 spans 14 amino acids. V lost 0 bases and J 1 base, leaving 7 bases between the germline ends. The CDR3 DNA reads as TGTGCCAGCAGTGAAGCGACAGCGTCCTACGAGCAGTACTTC. Translated: CASSEATASYEQYF.

This clone was observed a single time. The chain has TRBV5-1 and TRBJ1-2; D is uncertain. The CDR3 length is 17 residues. The V end lost 0 bases, the J end lost 3 bases, and 18 bases lay between the germline ends. Germline V gene data show CDR1 as SGHRS and CDR2 as YFSETQ. The CDR3 DNA reads as TGCGCCAGCAGCTTGGATTTTTGGCAGGATGGCGACTATGGCTACACCTTC. This encodes CASSLDFWQDGDYGYTF.

This clone was picked up one time. The chain couples TRBV11-2 to TRBJ2-3; D not certain. CDR1 SGHAT and CDR2 FQNNGV come from the germline V gene. Trimming cost V 5 bases and J 0 bases, with 9 bases left between them. The CDR3 consists of 14 residues. CDR3 nucleotide sequence: TGTGCCAGCAGCCAAATACCTAGCACAGATACGCAGTATTTT. It yields the protein CASSQIPSTDTQYF. The entire variable domain, with the rest obtained from reference TRBV11-2 and TRBJ2-3, is as follows: EAGVAQSPRYKIIEKRQSVAFWCNPISGHATLYWYQQILGQGPKLLIQFQNNGVVDDSQLPKDRFSAERLKGVDSTLKIQPAKLEDSAVYLCASSQIPSTDTQYFGPGTRLTVL.

The chain links TRBV14 to TRBJ2-7; no clear D gene. This CDR3 spans 11 amino acids. Germline V gene lookup returns CDR1 SGHDN and CDR2 FVKESK. The V and J ends lost 2 bases and 3 bases respectively, with 2 bases between them. The CDR3 DNA is TGTGCCAGCAGCCAAAGCTACGAGCAGTACTTC. Its translation is CASSQSYEQYF.

The V gene is TRBV9, the J gene TRBJ2-1; TRBD2 matches at 13 bases. This CDR3 is built from 17 residues. Per the germline V gene, CDR1 is SGDLS and CDR2 is YYNGEE. Trimming cost V 0 bases and J 6 bases; bases outside gene matches: 6. The CDR3 nucleotides read TGTGCCAGCAGCGTAGCTCCGACTAGCGGGGGGATCAATGAGCAGTTCTTC. Translated, it gives CASSVAPTSGGINEQFF. The full variable domain, with the rest looked up from reference TRBV9 and TRBJ2-1, is DSGVTQTPKHLITATGQRVTLRCSPRSGDLSVYWYQQSLDQGLQFLIQYYNGEERAKGNILERFSAQQFPDLHSELNLSSLELGDSALYFCASSVAPTSGGINEQFFGPGTRLTVL.

V and J are TRBV23-1 and TRBJ1-5; D gene ambiguous. Being an ORF, TRBV23-1 has a function that is uncertain. V lost 0 bases and J lost 3, with 12 bases in between. The CDR3 covers 16 residues. The DNA for the CDR3 is TGCGCCAGCAGTCAATCGGACCCCGGATCCAATCAGCCCCAGCATTTT. Protein: CASSQSDPGSNQPQHF.

This clone appeared a few times. The V and J genes are TRBV6-1 and TRBJ2-7; D call uncertain. This CDR3 comprises 10 residues. The germline V gene has CDR1 MNHNS and CDR2 SASEGT. Trimming took 2 bases from V and 4 from J, leaving 0 bases between them. CDR3 nucleotide sequence: TGTGCCAGCAGTGAATACGAGCAGTACTTC. Translating it yields CASSEYEQYF.

This chain joins TRBV7-9 and TRBJ1-1; D is uncertain. Trimming pared 3 bases from V and 0 bases from J, leaving 5 bases between. Germline CDR1 SEHNR, CDR2 FQNEAQ (reference sequence). This CDR3 region has 13 residues. Here the CDR3 DNA reads TGTGCCAGCAGCTTTCATGTGAACACTGAAGCTTTCTTT. Translation gives CASSFHVNTEAFF.